This T cell receptor (beta chain) is drawn from a study of cytomegalovirus exposure and HLA in healthy donors. Study overall: Unique TCRs numbering around 85 million, obtained from HLA-typed donors, made up an early data release.

This clone was picked up a small number of times. Its antigen is not known. Study observations and caveats: In vitro checks showed that a few CMV-associated chains really do target CMV antigens. Later work found most CMV-associated TCR beta chains apparently HLA-restricted.

With 60 Vbeta and 13 Jbeta primers, the PCR was carried out. Method: immunoSEQ multiplex PCR; TCRdb's copy keeps in-frame clones and lacks some. The repertoire includes around 140,000 clones, about 70% of them detected once, and under 2.5% sits in the top ten. The CDR3 loop spans 12 amino acids. Germline V gene sequence: CDR1 SGHTA, CDR2 FQGNSA. The V end was cut by 5 bases, the J end by 12 bases, with 16 bases between. The clonotype comes from a woman aged 55-69 years in good health and CMV-seropositive. The rearrangement joins TRBV7-2 to TRBJ1-2; no reliable D call. The sample taken for sequencing was PBMCs. Here the CDR3 reads CASSPGVGPDTF. For the CDR3, the DNA is TGTGCCAGCAGCCCCGGGGTCGGCCCAGACACCTTC.